Given below is one T cell receptor (beta chain) in context. The source of the sample is a study of control samples from healthy donors and cancer patients. With 1 base removed from V and 2 bases from J, the gap between germline ends came to 9 bases. Looked up from germline, CDR1 is SGHNT and CDR2 is YENEEA. There are 14 residues in the CDR3. The protocol was immunoSEQ multiplex PCR, while the TCRdb copy is restricted to in-frame clones and leaves out a portion. The sample yields about 160,000 clones, about 90% seen once. V and J are TRBV11-3 and TRBJ2-7; TRBD1 or TRBD2 may be the D gene (5 bases each). Sequenced: blood. The sequence was obtained from a young man in good health. As DNA, the CDR3 is TGTGCCAGCAGCTTAGCGGGGCGGCCCTACGAGCAGTACTTC. Translating gives CASSLAGRPYEQYF.